The 7 T cell receptor beta chains below were found in one sample sequenced in a study of CD8+ T cells in alopecia areata. RNA, once extracted, was reverse transcribed into cDNA for use as the sequencing template. Generated by immunoSEQ multiplex PCR, the TCRdb table keeps only in-frame clones and is missing some. The sample lists some 190,000 clones; approximately 72% were seen once. Treatment of the sample: oral pan-JAK inhibitor, 5-10 mg twice daily. Sequenced here: CD4+ T cells sorted from blood, sampled at week 44, from a patient treated with tofacitinib. All receptors derive from a human donor with alopecia areata.

This clone came up once. The rearrangement links TRBV11-1 to TRBJ1-2; D not certain. This CDR3 region has 15 residues. Germline CDR1 and CDR2: SGHAT and FQDESV (reference sequence). V was cut by 5 bases and J by 5 bases, with 18 bases left in between. CDR3 sequence: CASSPRREIGYGYTF. The CDR3 DNA sequence: TGTGCCAGCAGCCCCCGACGGGAGATCGGGTATGGCTACACCTTC.

This chain links TRBV7-9 with TRBJ1-5; D gene unclear. V dropped 5 bases and J dropped 1 base, with 12 bases sitting between them. The CDR3 runs 15 residues. Germline V gives CDR1 SEHNR, CDR2 FQNEAQ (reference sequence). The DNA of the CDR3 is TGTGCCAGCAGCCACTCGTCCGGGAGCAATCAGCCCCAGCATTTT. Amino acid sequence: CASSHSSGSNQPQHF. Supplemented by reference TRBV7-9 and TRBJ1-5, the full variable domain reads DTGVSQNPRHKITKRGQNVTFRCDPISEHNRLYWYRQTLGQGPEFLTYFQNEAQLEKSRLLSDRFSAERPKGSFSTLEIQRTEQGDSAMYLCASSHSSGSNQPQHFGDGTRLSIL.

The V call is TRBV9, the J call TRBJ2-2; D uncertain. With 1 base removed from V and 4 bases from J, the gap between germline ends came to 8 bases. The germline V gene has CDR1 SGDLS and CDR2 YYNGEE. The length of the CDR3 is 14 residues. This CDR3 reads CASSVSGVTGELFF. CDR3 sequence (DNA): TGTGCCAGCAGCGTATCTGGAGTCACCGGGGAGCTGTTTTTT.

The rearrangement links TRBV30 to TRBJ2-2; D remains unclear. Trimming removed 0 bases at V and 0 bases at J, with 8 bases between. The CDR3 is made up of 15 amino acids. CDR1 and CDR2 (germline): GTSNPN, SVGIG (reference sequence). The CDR3: CAWSVRSSNTGELFF. CDR3 sequence (DNA): TGTGCCTGGAGTGTAAGGTCCTCGAACACCGGGGAGCTGTTTTTT.

This clone was observed a handful of times. This chain links TRBV20-1 with TRBJ1-2; D unclear. This CDR3 has 11 residues. Germline V gene sequence: CDR1 DFQATT, CDR2 SNEGSKA (reference sequence). Trimming took off 4 bases at V and 4 bases at J, with 7 bases between the two ends. CDR3 in amino acids: CSANQAYGYTF. For the CDR3, the DNA is TGCAGTGCTAACCAGGCCTATGGCTACACCTTC.

The chain uses TRBV9 and TRBJ1-5, with a weak D call TRBD1 (6 bases). Germline V gene data show CDR1 as SGDLS and CDR2 as YYNGEE. The CDR3 is made up of 15 amino acids. V lost 0 bases and J 3 bases, leaving 10 bases between the germline ends. As DNA, the CDR3 is TGTGCCAGCAGCGTAGGGACAGATGACAATCAGCCCCAGCATTTT. Residues: CASSVGTDDNQPQHF.

For this clone: A read error is likely, as this CDR3 ends without the conserved phenylalanine or tryptophan. No DNA is shown, since the ends of the CDR3 on it are uncertain; the CDR3 is the one TCRdb lists. The genes are TRBV29-1 and TRBJ1-2; the table's D call, TRBD1, has no DNA check behind it. The germline gives CDR1 SQVTM, CDR2 ANQGSEA. Including both end residues, the CDR3 is 8 amino acids long. CDR3 sequence reads: CSAHEGVI.